These 11 T cell receptor beta chains originate from one sample sequenced in a study of regulatory T cells in long-lasting Graves disease. For TCR beta, libraries came from iRepertoire HTBI primers and Arm-PCR of CDR3 regions. TCRdb re-derived calls from the multiplex PCR reads in MiXCR, one entry per CDR3 protein. The sample contains under 300,000 distinct CDR3 sequences, 15% to 20% of which appear only once. Regarding time point: newly diagnosed GD, antithyroid drugs for less than 3 months. The authors made the TCR library using RNA they extracted from PBMCs. The same data also went into a second study, on T cells in Graves' hyperthyroidism and ophthalmopathy.

Sequences were derived from peripheral blood mononuclear cells (PBMCs), sampled at new diagnosis, from a patient treated with antithyroid drugs. These receptors came from a woman aged 25 to 45 with Graves disease.

The V call is TRBV9, the J call TRBJ1-2, with D possibly being TRBD1 (5 bases). Per the germline V gene, CDR1 is SGDLS and CDR2 is YYNGEE. This CDR3 spans 13 amino acids. V lost 4 bases to trimming and J lost 7 bases, with 14 bases between them. CDR3 sequence (DNA): TGTGCCAGCAGCCCCGGACAAGACCCTGGCTACACCTTC. Translated: CASSPGQDPGYTF.

There are many counts of this clonotype. This chain connects TRBV12-3 or TRBV12-4 to TRBJ2-2; 10 positions match TRBD1. CDR3 size: 15 residues. With V trimmed by 6 bases and J by 3 bases, 4 bases remained unmatched. As DNA, the CDR3 is TGTGCCAGCAGCCCGGGACAGGGGTACACCGGGGAGCTGTTTTTT. This gives the protein CASSPGQGYTGELFF.

This clonotype was found many times. V usage is TRBV18 and J usage is TRBJ1-1; D might be TRBD1 (5 bases). The CDR3 length is 14 residues. V was trimmed by 7 bases and J by 4 bases, leaving 16 bases between them. In germline, CDR1 is KGHSH, CDR2 LQKENI. The CDR3 nucleotides read TGTGCCAGCTTACCCGGGGCGGGATCCACTGAAGCTTTCTTT. Its translation is CASLPGAGSTEAFF.

In the case of this clonotype: A much larger clone is a single base away; this may be a read error. The chain couples TRBV5-8 to TRBJ1-1; D unresolved. The CDR3 loop spans 14 amino acids. CDR1 is SGHTS and CDR2 is YDEGEE in the germline V gene. CDR3 nucleotides: TGTGCCAACAGCTCGACGGGGATGAACACTGAAGCTTTCTTT. Encoded protein: CANSSTGMNTEAFF.

CDR3 in DNA: TGTGCCAGCAGCCAGGGACGGAACAAGCAGTACTTC. It encodes CASSQGRNKQYF. The rearrangement uses TRBV5-6 and TRBJ2-7; tentatively, D is TRBD1 or TRBD2 (5 bases each). The CDR3 spans 12 residues. The germline V gene encodes CDR1 SGHDT and CDR2 YYEEEE. V gave up 4 bases and J gave up 8 bases, with 13 bases separating them.

The rearrangement uses TRBV20-1 and TRBJ1-4; 7 nucleotides match TRBD1. This CDR3 has 13 amino acids. V shed 5 bases, J shed 4 bases, and the junction held 4 bases outside the gene matches. Germline values: CDR1 DFQATT, CDR2 SNEGSKA (reference sequence). CDR3 in amino acids: CSAPHRGNEKLFF. CDR3 DNA: TGCAGTGCTCCCCACAGGGGTAATGAAAAACTGTTTTTT.

This clonotype has a count of ten or more. J is TRBJ1-2 and V is TRBV7-9, with a tentative D call TRBD1 (5 bases). Germline-derived CDR1 and CDR2 are SEHNR and FQNEAQ (reference sequence). V was pared by 5 bases and J by 8 bases, with 12 bases between. The CDR3 runs 12 residues. The CDR3 spells CASSRGGLGYTF. The CDR3 coding sequence is TGTGCCAGCAGCCGGGGCGGTCTAGGCTACACCTTC.

This clonotype was counted only a few times. This chain links TRBV10-3 with TRBJ2-1; TRBD1 agrees at 8 bases. Trimming took 11 bases from V and 5 from J; bases not matched to a gene: 5. The CDR3 has 12 residues. Germline assignment: CDR1 ENHRY and CDR2 SYGVKD. The CDR3 coding sequence is TGTGCCGCGACGACAGGGGACAATGAGCAGTTCTTC. Protein product: CAATTGDNEQFF.

This clonotype has at least ten counts. The V gene is TRBV7-2, the J gene TRBJ2-3, with 11 bases that match TRBD1. V trimming: 7 bases; J trimming: 5 bases; junction bases outside the gene matches: 5. Germline V gives CDR1 SGHTA, CDR2 FQGNSA. The CDR3 is 14 residues long. The CDR3 spells CASTLDRGRDTQYF. In DNA, the CDR3 is TGTGCCAGCACCCTGGACAGGGGGCGAGATACGCAGTATTTT.

Ten or more counts support this clonotype. The J gene is TRBJ1-1, the V gene TRBV18; D not certain. The CDR3 covers 12 residues. V was cut by 6 bases and J by 2 bases, with 7 bases left in between. Germline assignment: CDR1 KGHSH and CDR2 LQKENI. CDR3 coding DNA: TGTGCCAGCTCCACACAAAACACTGAAGCTTTCTTT. It encodes CASSTQNTEAFF.

This clonotype showed up just a few times. The V call is TRBV10-3, the J call TRBJ2-2, with TRBD2 identical over 8 bases. The CDR3 covers 16 residues. The V gene's germline CDR1 is ENHRY and CDR2 SYGVKD. With V trimmed by 0 bases and J by 5 bases, 5 bases remained unmatched. This CDR3 reads CAISESDGGGTGELFF. As DNA, the CDR3 is TGTGCCATCAGTGAGTCGGACGGCGGGGGGACCGGGGAGCTGTTTTTT.